Listed here is a single T cell receptor (beta chain). The data are from a study of blood T cell repertoires in COVID-19. Profiling relied on immunoSEQ multiplex PCR, and the TCRdb table lists in-frame clones only, not all of them. The sample holds roughly 230,000 clones, over 85% seen once. The germline gives CDR1 LGHNA, CDR2 YSLEER. Trimming took 3 bases from V and 0 from J, leaving 12 bases between them. The CDR3 extends over 15 amino acids. The rearrangement uses TRBV4-3 and TRBJ2-7; D uncertain. The clonotype was recovered from a woman in her twenties or thirties with acute COVID-19. The sample comprised PBMCs or T cells enriched from blood (not recorded which). Here the CDR3 DNA reads TGCGCCAGCAGCCAGACTTACTCAAGCTCCTACGAGCAGTACTTC. This sequence encodes CASSQTYSSSYEQYF.